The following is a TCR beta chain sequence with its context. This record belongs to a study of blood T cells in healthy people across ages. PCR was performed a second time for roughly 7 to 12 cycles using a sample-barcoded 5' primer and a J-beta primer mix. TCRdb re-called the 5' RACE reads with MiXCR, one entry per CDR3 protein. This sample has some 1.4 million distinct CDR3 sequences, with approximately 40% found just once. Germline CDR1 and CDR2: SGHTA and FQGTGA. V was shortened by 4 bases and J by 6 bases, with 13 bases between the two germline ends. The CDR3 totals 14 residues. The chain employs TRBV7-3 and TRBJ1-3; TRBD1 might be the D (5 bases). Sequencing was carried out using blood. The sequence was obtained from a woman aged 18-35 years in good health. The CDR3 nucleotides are TGTGCCAGCAGCTCGGACACCACCCCAAACACCATATATTTT. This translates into CASSSDTTPNTIYF.